Below, 22 T cell receptor beta chains from the same sample are listed, as sequenced in a study of T cells in Graves' hyperthyroidism and ophthalmopathy. TCR beta CDR3 regions were amplified from RNA. The study used the HTBI primer set for a first-round RT-PCR of the TCR CDR3. TCRdb called the multiplex PCR reads again in MiXCR, with one record for every CDR3 protein. The sample carries nearly 750,000 distinct CDR3 sequences, 30% to 40% recorded once. What was sequenced was blood. These receptors came from a woman in her thirties or forties with Graves' hyperthyroidism.

This clonotype was detected ten times or more. V usage is TRBV20-1 and J usage is TRBJ2-5; the match to TRBD1 covers 7 bases. Germline lookup yields CDR1 DFQATT and CDR2 SNEGSKA (reference sequence). Unmatched junction bases numbered 1, after V lost 0 bases and J lost 3 bases. The CDR3 is made up of 13 amino acids. The CDR3 loop is CSARDTGEETQYF. CDR3 bases: TGCAGTGCTAGAGATACAGGGGAAGAGACCCAGTACTTC.

A remark on this clonotype: A read error is possible here, since a much larger clone lies one base away. This rearrangement joins TRBV19 to TRBJ2-2; D possibly corresponds to TRBD2 (6 bases). This CDR3 has 12 residues. Germline-derived CDR1 and CDR2 are LNHDA and SQIVND (reference sequence). The CDR3 DNA is TGTGCCAGTAGTAGGACCAACGGGGGGCTGTTTTTT. Protein: CASSRTNGGLFF.

This clonotype was found many times. The chain couples TRBV5-1 to TRBJ2-7; TRBD2 agrees at 8 bases. Trimming at V came to 4 bases and at J to 6 bases, leaving 9 bases not matched to a gene. This CDR3 contains 14 residues. Germline V CDR1 and CDR2: SGHRS, YFSETQ. As DNA, the CDR3 is TGCGCCAGCAGCCTAGGGACTAGGCAGTCCGAGCAGTACTTC. This sequence encodes CASSLGTRQSEQYF.

In its sample, this clonotype was seen a few times. V gene TRBV6-5 combines with J gene TRBJ2-2; D might be TRBD1 (5 bases). V lost 5 bases and J lost 7, with 17 bases in between. CDR3 length: 15 residues. Germline CDR1 reads MNHEY; CDR2 reads SVGAGI. Written as DNA, the CDR3 is TGTGCCAGCAGTCCAAGCAGTAGTACAGGCGGGGAGCTGTTTTTT. It translates to CASSPSSSTGGELFF.

This clonotype came up many times. The gene calls are TRBV7-9 and TRBJ1-1, with D uncertain. Germline V gene data show CDR1 as SEHNR and CDR2 as FQNEAQ (reference sequence). V lost 5 bases to trimming and J lost 3 bases, with 10 bases between them. This CDR3 is built from 13 residues. The DNA of the CDR3 is TGTGCCAGCAGCGCCCAGGTAGACACTGAAGCTTTCTTT. This translates into CASSAQVDTEAFF.

The CDR3 loop reads CSVERTESSGNTIYF. For the CDR3, the DNA is TGCAGCGTTGAAAGAACGGAGAGCTCTGGAAACACCATATATTTT. The chain employs TRBV29-1 and TRBJ1-3; no clear D. Germline CDR1 is SQVTM and CDR2 is ANQGSEA. The CDR3 totals 15 residues. V was clipped by 2 bases and J by 0 bases, with 11 bases between them.

In this sample, this clonotype turned up once. This rearrangement joins TRBV28 to TRBJ1-1; a weak D match, TRBD1 (5 bases). Germline CDR1 is MDHEN and CDR2 is SYDVKM. CDR3 length: 14 residues. Trimming took off 6 bases at V and 10 bases at J, with 21 bases between the two ends. The CDR3 DNA reads as TGTGCCAGCAGACCCATTTACCTTCAGGGCACAGCTTTCTTT. It is translated as CASRPIYLQGTAFF.

This clonotype was recorded many times. CDR3: CATSDNQGYQETQYF. In DNA form, the CDR3 reads TGTGCCACCAGTGACAATCAAGGGTACCAAGAGACCCAGTACTTC. The rearrangement uses TRBV24-1 and TRBJ2-5; no clear D gene. The V and J ends lost 4 bases and 0 bases respectively, with 11 bases between them. There are 15 residues in the CDR3. Germline assignment: CDR1 KGHDR and CDR2 SFDVKD.

Details on this clonotype: Given a much more abundant clone one base away, this may be a read error. The CDR3 does not end in the conserved phenylalanine or tryptophan, so this is likely a read error. The chain carries TRBV6-5 and TRBJ1-1, with D uncertain. Trimming cost V 7 bases and J 6 bases, with 0 bases left between them. Per germline, CDR1 MNHEY and CDR2 SVGAGI. This CDR3 has 8 amino acids. In DNA, the CDR3 is TGTGCCAGCACTGAAGCTTTCCTT. It is translated as CASTEAFL.

This clonotype was observed at least ten times. This chain links TRBV19 with TRBJ2-5; TRBD1 or TRBD2 may be the D gene (5 bases each). The V and J ends lost 3 bases and 6 bases respectively, with 14 bases between them. The CDR3 length is 14 residues. Germline V gives CDR1 LNHDA, CDR2 SQIVND (reference sequence). The CDR3: CASSIWGYGKTQYF. CDR3 nucleotides: TGTGCCAGTAGTATTTGGGGGTATGGAAAGACCCAGTACTTC.

This clonotype was counted a few times. The chain joins TRBV2 to TRBJ1-4; D not resolved. V gave up 6 bases and J gave up 7 bases, with 15 bases separating them. The CDR3 extends over 14 amino acids. CDR1 and CDR2 (germline): SNHLY, FYNNEI. The CDR3 sequence: CASSPFGLAEKLFF. The CDR3 nucleotides are TGTGCCAGCAGCCCCTTCGGGCTAGCTGAAAAACTGTTTTTT.

The V and J genes are TRBV28 and TRBJ2-7; D gene ambiguous. V was shortened by 2 bases and J by 5 bases, with 7 bases between the two germline ends. Germline CDR1 and CDR2: MDHEN and SYDVKM. The CDR3 contains 12 residues. The CDR3 sequence: CASSLLDHEQYF. Written as DNA, the CDR3 is TGTGCCAGCAGTTTACTTGACCACGAGCAGTACTTC.

A few counts support this clonotype. The J gene is TRBJ1-5, the V gene TRBV4-3, with D possibly TRBD1 on 5 matching bases. V dropped 4 bases and J dropped 7 bases, with 20 bases sitting between them. The CDR3 extends over 16 amino acids. The germline gives CDR1 LGHNA, CDR2 YSLEER. The CDR3 DNA is TGCGCCAGCAGCCCTACTGCCGCAGGGAACCGACAGCCCCAGCATTTT. Protein product: CASSPTAAGNRQPQHF.

This clonotype showed up many times. The chain couples TRBV7-9 to TRBJ1-2; D is unresolved. V was pared by 4 bases and J by 6 bases, with 18 bases between. The germline V gene encodes CDR1 SEHNR and CDR2 FQNEAQ (reference sequence). This CDR3 region has 15 residues. As DNA, the CDR3 is TGTGCCAGCAGCTCGATCGCGAGTCGGGTGGATGGCTACACCTTC. Amino acids: CASSSIASRVDGYTF.

The V and J genes are TRBV7-6 and TRBJ1-5; tentative D call: TRBD1 (5 bases). The CDR3 loop spans 16 amino acids. Trimming took 5 bases from V and 6 from J, leaving 20 bases between them. In germline, CDR1 is SGHVS, CDR2 FNYEAQ. Here the CDR3 DNA reads TGTGCCAGCAGCCAAGATGCTCTGTCAGGGACTCAGCCCCAGCATTTT. Protein: CASSQDALSGTQPQHF.

This clonotype was seen ten or more times. The rearrangement joins TRBV29-1 to TRBJ1-1; no definite D call. V lost 5 bases and J 1 base, leaving 11 bases between the germline ends. The germline V gene encodes CDR1 SQVTM and CDR2 ANQGSEA. The CDR3 has 13 amino acids. The CDR3 reads CSVCVGTNTEAFF. In DNA form, the CDR3 reads TGCAGCGTTTGTGTGGGCACGAACACTGAAGCTTTCTTT.

This rearrangement joins TRBV29-1 to TRBJ2-5; D is ambiguous. The end of the DNA aligns better with TRBJ2-1, so the J call may be wrong. CDR3 length equals 12 residues. Germline V gene data show CDR1 as SQVTM and CDR2 as ANQGSEA. The CDR3 region is CSVVGSSREQFF. The CDR3 nucleotides are TGCAGCGTTGTTGGCAGTTCTAGGGAGCAGTTCTTC.

This clonotype was seen just once. The gene calls are TRBV2 and TRBJ2-4; D possibly corresponds to TRBD2 (6 bases). The CDR3 contains 14 residues. With 2 bases removed from V and 8 bases from J, the gap between germline ends came to 13 bases. The germline V gene encodes CDR1 SNHLY and CDR2 FYNNEI. CDR3: CASSESPGRHIQYF. The DNA of the CDR3 is TGTGCCAGCAGTGAATCGCCAGGGAGGCACATTCAGTACTTC.

The V call is TRBV6-5, the J call TRBJ1-5, with TRBD1 identical over 9 bases. The CDR3 is 16 amino acids. Per the germline V gene, CDR1 is MNHEY and CDR2 is SVGAGI. After removal of 0 bases from V and 5 bases from J, the junction contained 5 bases not matched to a gene. The DNA of the CDR3 is TGTGCCAGCAGTTACTCGATATGGACAGGGGATCAGCCCCAGCATTTT. Translating it yields CASSYSIWTGDQPQHF.

This rearrangement joins TRBV20-1 to TRBJ2-2, with a possible D match to TRBD2 (5 bases). V lost 5 bases and J lost 7, with 14 bases in between. This CDR3 contains 13 residues. Germline-derived CDR1 and CDR2 are DFQATT and SNEGSKA (reference sequence). The CDR3 region has the DNA TGCAGTGCTCTCGGACGAGCGGACGGGGAGCTGTTTTTT. Translation gives CSALGRADGELFF.

This clonotype appeared a few times. This chain joins TRBV7-8 and TRBJ2-5, with D unclear. Germline V lookup: CDR1 SGHVS, CDR2 FQNEAQ. This CDR3 spans 14 amino acids. V lost 3 bases and J lost 0, with 8 bases in between. DNA of the CDR3: TGTGCCAGCAGCTTCCAGGAGTACCAAGAGACCCAGTACTTC. Its translation: CASSFQEYQETQYF.

This clonotype occurred many times. This chain joins TRBV5-4 and TRBJ1-2, with unresolved D. The CDR3 length is 14 residues. Trimming took 0 bases from V and 4 from J, leaving 10 bases between them. The germline V gene has CDR1 SGHNT and CDR2 YYREEE (reference sequence). The CDR3 DNA sequence: TGTGCCAGCAGCTTGGAGCGACGGAGCTATGGCTACACCTTC. Protein sequence: CASSLERRSYGYTF.